The present TCR beta chain was sequenced within a study of blood T cell repertoires in COVID-19. Assay: immunoSEQ multiplex PCR; the TCRdb copy retains only in-frame clones and omits some. Of hundreds of thousands of clones listed, 85% to 90% are singletons. Participants had their cohort set by participant-reported clinical history. The V and J ends lost 5 bases and 4 bases, in that order; junction bases with no gene match: 2. CDR1 is LNHDA and CDR2 is SQIVND in the germline V gene (reference sequence). CDR3 length equals 13 residues. Specimen: PBMCs or T cells enriched from blood (not recorded which). The chain joins TRBV19 to TRBJ1-5; 7 nucleotides line up with TRBD1. The sequence was obtained from a man between 25 and 39 years old who had recovered from COVID-19. The CDR3 DNA follows: TGTGCCAGTAGTGAGACAGGGAATCAGCCCCAGCATTTT. Translated: CASSETGNQPQHF.